A selection of T cell receptor beta chains follows, all from one sample in a study of blood T cell repertoires in COVID-19. Sequencing used immunoSEQ multiplex PCR; TCRdb keeps in-frame clones, though not all of them. This repertoire shows around 200,000 clones, approximately 87% found once; its top ten account for approximately 2.8%. Input material: PBMCs or T cells enriched from blood (not recorded which). The receptors come from a woman aged 50 to 60 in a cohort exposed to, infected with or recovered from COVID-19 (not recorded which). The conserved cysteine and the conserved F or W are not part of the CDR3 here. D genes are given only for firm matches.

CDR3aa	d_gene	v_gene	j_gene
ASSSGTGANTGELF	TRBD1	TRBV7-3	TRBJ2-2
AWSVLRGNRYGYT	-	TRBV30	TRBJ1-2
AISELGDRASTDTQY	-	TRBV10-3	TRBJ2-3
SPLADNEQF	TRBD2	TRBV20-1	TRBJ2-1
ASRVRGKVTYEQY	-	TRBV6-5	TRBJ2-7
ASSLGLAGDTQY	TRBD2	TRBV7-2	TRBJ2-3
ASSGGGGIYEQY	TRBD2	TRBV3-1/TRBV3-2	TRBJ2-7
ASSPLQETQY	-	TRBV28	TRBJ2-5
ASRSGGPYPDTQY	TRBD2	TRBV5-6	TRBJ2-3
ASSTRVGGSNEQF	-	TRBV5-8	TRBJ2-1
ASSPYDTEAF	-	TRBV7-9	TRBJ1-1
ASHPYGTQETQY	-	TRBV7-3	TRBJ2-5
ASNKTRDRVYEQY	TRBD1	TRBV27	TRBJ2-7
ASSTQQNTEAF	-	TRBV5-1	TRBJ1-1